This section outlines one T cell receptor beta chain sequence together with its context. Authors' analysis steps: From reference gene primer amplification, estimates of nucleated cell counts were derived. Sequencing was performed with immunoSEQ multiplex PCR; in TCRdb, only in-frame clones are kept and a portion is missing. V and J calls and clone size are given by that table; D and trimming were obtained from the DNA. There are roughly 100,000 clones in the sample; 70% to 90% occur only once, and about a tenth lies in the top ten. The data stem from a study of blood T cell repertoires in COVID-19. Germline values: CDR1 LGHNA, CDR2 YSLEER. The CDR3 runs to 15 residues. Trimming cost V 4 bases and J 0 bases, with 9 bases left between them.

The receptor was derived from a man aged 35-49 years with active or convalescent COVID-19. The chain has TRBV4-3 and TRBJ1-4; D remains ambiguous. Sequencing was performed on peripheral blood. In nucleotides, the CDR3 is TGCGCCAGCAGCCGAGGGCATGCAACTAATGAAAAACTGTTTTTT. Translation gives CASSRGHATNEKLFF.